This TCR beta chain appears in the sequencing data of a study of CD4 T cells in relation to SARS-CoV-2 and coronaviruses. Clones were read by immunoSEQ multiplex PCR, and TCRdb kept only the in-frame ones, dropping some. The repertoire includes 60,000 to 80,000 clones, about nine tenths of them detected once, and about 1.6% sits in the top ten. The germline V gene has CDR1 GTSNPN and CDR2 SVGIG (reference sequence). The CDR3 sequence is 17 residues long. Losses at the gene ends were 0 bases for V and 1 base for J; bases not matched to a gene: 8. Before the COVID-19 pandemic, during about 2011-2019, CD4+ T cells were taken from unexposed donors.

The V call is TRBV30, the J call TRBJ2-3; TRBD2 agrees at 9 bases. The sequence derives from a human donor in good health. The sequenced material came from memory CD4+ T cells from PBMCs. The CDR3 bases are TGTGCCTGGAGTGTATACAGCGGGAGGAGAGGCACAGATACGCAGTATTTT. It yields the protein CAWSVYSGRRGTDTQYF.